Listed here are 7 T cell receptor beta chains from one sample, sequenced in a study of blood T cell repertoires in COVID-19. Clones were sequenced by immunoSEQ multiplex PCR, and TCRdb holds only the in-frame ones, with some missing. The sample includes a few hundred thousand clones, roughly 80% of them seen just once. Sample: PBMCs or T cells enriched from blood (not recorded which). Receptors originate from a man aged 35 to 55 who had been exposed to COVID-19.

This chain links TRBV6-1 with TRBJ2-1, with D possibly TRBD2 on 6 matching bases. V gave up 4 bases and J gave up 2 bases, with 15 bases separating them. From germline, CDR1 is MNHNS and CDR2 SASEGT. The CDR3 length is 16 residues. The CDR3 sequence: CASSGYAGSPYNEQFF. The CDR3 DNA reads TGTGCCAGCAGTGGCTACGCGGGATCGCCCTACAATGAGCAGTTCTTC.

The chain has TRBV3-1 (or the pseudogene TRBV3-2) and TRBJ2-7, with a weak D call TRBD2 (5 bases). CDR1 is LGHDT, CDR2 YNNKEL, per germline (reference sequence). The CDR3 length is 13 residues. V was cut by 8 bases and J by 0 bases, with 11 bases left in between. In DNA, the CDR3 is TGTGCCAGCTCCCCTGAGGGCTCCTACGAGCAGTACTTC. It encodes CASSPEGSYEQYF.

The V call is TRBV30, the J call TRBJ2-7; 8 bases align to TRBD2. V was pared by 3 bases and J by 3 bases, with 10 bases of the junction left unmatched. CDR1 is GTSNPN and CDR2 is SVGIG in the germline V gene (reference sequence). CDR3 length: 15 residues. The CDR3 here is CAWRPTSGLLYEQYF. The DNA for the CDR3 is TGTGCCTGGAGGCCCACTAGCGGCCTTCTCTACGAGCAGTACTTC. Using reference TRBV30 and TRBJ2-7 for the parts outside the CDR3, the full variable domain is SQTIHQWPATLVQPVGSPLSLECTVEGTSNPNLYWYRQAAGRGLQLLFYSVGIGQISSEVPQNLSASRPQDRQFILSSKKLLLSDSGFYLCAWRPTSGLLYEQYFGPGTRLTVT.

The chain uses TRBV27 and TRBJ2-1; 7 bases align to TRBD2. Germline values: CDR1 MNHEY, CDR2 SMNVEV (reference sequence). Trimming took 2 bases from V and 10 from J; bases not matched to a gene: 11. This CDR3 has 15 residues. CDR3 sequence: CASSLGSGTTMEQFF. The CDR3 DNA reads TGTGCCAGCAGTTTAGGGTCCGGGACTACCATGGAGCAGTTCTTC.

The rearrangement links TRBV27 to TRBJ2-7, with D perhaps matching TRBD2 (6 bases). V lost 3 bases, J lost 3 bases, and 15 bases lay in between. From germline, CDR1 is MNHEY and CDR2 SMNVEV (reference sequence). The CDR3 contains 15 residues. Here the CDR3 reads CASSLLVRGSYEQYF. The CDR3 DNA sequence: TGTGCCAGCAGTTTGCTAGTGCGGGGTAGCTACGAGCAGTACTTC.

This chain connects TRBV27 to TRBJ1-6; D is uncertain. The CDR3 covers 13 residues. The germline V and J ends were trimmed by 0 bases and 7 bases, with 4 bases remaining between them. CDR1 and CDR2 from the germline V gene are MNHEY and SMNVEV (reference sequence). The CDR3 here is CASSLSRNSPLHF. The CDR3, as DNA: TGTGCCAGCAGTTTATCCCGGAATTCACCCCTCCACTTT.

This chain links TRBV10-3 with TRBJ1-2; no reliable D call. Per germline, CDR1 ENHRY and CDR2 SYGVKD. The CDR3 contains 14 residues. V was cut by 3 bases and J by 0 bases, with 8 bases left in between. CDR3 coding DNA: TGTGCCATCAGTGATCTGGGCCCTAACTATGGCTACACCTTC. Translated: CAISDLGPNYGYTF.